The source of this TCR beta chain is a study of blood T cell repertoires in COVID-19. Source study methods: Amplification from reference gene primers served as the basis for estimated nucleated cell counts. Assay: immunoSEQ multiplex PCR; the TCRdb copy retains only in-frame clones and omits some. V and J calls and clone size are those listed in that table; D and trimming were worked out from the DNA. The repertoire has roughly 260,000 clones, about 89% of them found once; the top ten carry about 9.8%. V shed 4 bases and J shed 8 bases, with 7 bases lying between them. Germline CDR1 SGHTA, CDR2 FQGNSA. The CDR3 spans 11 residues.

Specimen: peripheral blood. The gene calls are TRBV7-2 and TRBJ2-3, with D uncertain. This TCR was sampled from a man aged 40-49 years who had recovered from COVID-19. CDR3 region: CASSSPLTQYF. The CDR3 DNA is TGTGCCAGCAGCTCCCCCCTTACGCAGTATTTT.